This T cell receptor (beta chain) was recovered during a study of siplizumab effects on memory and regulatory T cells. The study's findings and limits: Naive T cells looked more diverse than memory cells and looked like major alloresponse contributors.

Per the germline V gene, CDR1 is LNHDA and CDR2 is SQIVND (reference sequence). The CDR3 has 15 residues. Trimming cost V 0 bases and J 1 base; bases outside gene matches: 2. As concerns this clone: What it binds is not known.

Around 100,000 TCR templates underwent assay in each sample. The assay was immunoSEQ multiplex PCR, and TCRdb's table has in-frame clones only and misses some. The table records some 56,000 clones, about 97% of them present only once. The rearrangement joins TRBV19 to TRBJ2-7; the match to TRBD2 covers 8 bases. Sequenced input: naive CD8+ T cells sorted from blood. This receptor was taken from a human donor in good health. CDR3 residues: CASSIEASGSYEQYF. The DNA of the CDR3 is TGTGCCAGTAGTATAGAGGCTAGCGGGTCCTACGAGCAGTACTTC. Looking up the rest from reference TRBV19 and TRBJ2-7 gives the full variable domain: DGGITQSPKYLFRKEGQNVTLSCEQNLNHDAMYWYRQDPGQGLRLIYYSQIVNDFQKGDIAEGYSVSREKKESFPLTVTSAQKNPTAFYLCASSIEASGSYEQYFGPGTRLTVT.